Listed below are T cell receptor beta chains from one sample, sequenced in a study of blood T cell repertoires in COVID-19. The method was immunoSEQ multiplex PCR; TCRdb's version includes in-frame clones alone and lacks a portion of them. The sample includes about 170,000 clones, 84% of them seen just once. Sequencing was performed on peripheral blood. These receptors were obtained from a woman of 80 years or more with COVID-19, enrolled during active disease. Each CDR3 is given with its conserved first and last residue. The D gene is left open where the match is weak. The size entry is marked missing in some rows and otherwise reads once, few, many or a size class.

V gene,clone size,J gene,D gene,CDR3 DNA,CDR3 protein
TRBV12-5,few,TRBJ1-1,-,TGTGCTAGTGGTTTGGTCACAGGTGAGACAGCTTTCTTT,CASGLVTGETAFF
TRBV7-2,-,TRBJ2-7,TRBD1,TGTGCCAGCAGCTTAGGGACAGGGATCTACGAGCAGTACTTC,CASSLGTGIYEQYF
TRBV7-3,-,TRBJ1-5,-,TGTGCCAGCAGCATCCCCGGGGGGTCGTCCCAGCATTTT,CASSIPGGSSQHF
TRBV19,-,TRBJ2-2,TRBD2,TGTGCCAGTACCGGGGGGGCCAGGCCAGGGGAGCTGTTTTTT,CASTGGARPGELFF
TRBV7-9,-,TRBJ2-2,TRBD1,TGTGCCAGCAGCACAGGGGTGCGGGAGCTGTTTTTT,CASSTGVRELFF
TRBV2,-,TRBJ2-7,-,TGTGCCAGCAGTGGACAAGGCCAAGTGTCCGAGCAGTACTTC,CASSGQGQVSEQYF
TRBV15,-,TRBJ2-7,TRBD2,TGTGCCACCAGCAGAGGGTCCCGGGGGGACTACGAGCAGTACTTC,CATSRGSRGDYEQYF
TRBV28,-,TRBJ2-2,-,TGTGCCAGCAGCAGGGGTACCGGGGAGCTGTTTTTT,CASSRGTGELFF
TRBV4-1,-,TRBJ2-7,TRBD1,TGCGCCAGCAGCCAACAATGGGACAGAGCCTACGAGCAGTACTTC,CASSQQWDRAYEQYF
TRBV11-2,-,TRBJ2-5,-,TGTGCCAGCAGCATTGGACAGCGACAAGAGACCCAGTACTTC,CASSIGQRQETQYF
TRBV2,-,TRBJ1-4,-,TGTGCCAGCAGTGACACGGGGGGGAGTGAAAAACTGTTTTTT,CASSDTGGSEKLFF
TRBV4-1,-,TRBJ1-2,-,TGCGCCAGCAGCTCAACAATCCATGGCTATGGCTACACCTTC,CASSSTIHGYGYTF
TRBV18,-,TRBJ2-7,-,TGTGCCAGCTCACCCTTGGGTGGGGCCCTACTGGAGCAGTACTTC,CASSPLGGALLEQYF
TRBV7-2,-,TRBJ1-2,-,TGTGCCAGCAGCTCCGACTTGAGTGGCTACACCTTC,CASSSDLSGYTF
TRBV7-6,-,TRBJ2-1,-,TGTGCCAGCAGCCCCGACTTTCTTTCCTACAATGAGCAGTTCTTC,CASSPDFLSYNEQFF
TRBV20-1,-,TRBJ2-7,-,TGCAGTGCCCCTAGGGGGAACGAGCAGTACTTC,CSAPRGNEQYF
TRBV24-1,-,TRBJ1-1,-,TGTGCCACCAGATTCCTGCCGGGACAAATGAACACTGAAGCTTTCTTT,CATRFLPGQMNTEAFF
TRBV6-5,-,TRBJ2-1,-,TGTGCCAGCAGCCTTACTAGATTCTCCTACAATGAGCAGTTCTTC,CASSLTRFSYNEQFF
TRBV10-2,-,TRBJ2-3,-,TGCGCCAGCAGCGTAGTCGATACGCAGTATTTT,CASSVVDTQYF
TRBV21-1,-,TRBJ2-3,-,TGTGCCAGCAGCATGGCTAGCGGGGATGCGGATACGCAGTATTTT,CASSMASGDADTQYF
TRBV5-1,-,TRBJ2-7,-,TGCGCCAGCAGCTTGACAGCCCTCTACGAGCAGTACTTC,CASSLTALYEQYF
TRBV7-2,-,TRBJ2-3,TRBD2,TGTGCCAGCAGCTCTAGCGGGGGGGCCGGAGATACGCAGTATTTT,CASSSSGGAGDTQYF
TRBV24-1,-,TRBJ2-3,TRBD2,TGTGCCACCAGTGACGCGGGGCTAGCGGGAGGGCAGAGCACAGATACGCAGTATTTT,CATSDAGLAGGQSTDTQYF
TRBV28,-,TRBJ1-2,TRBD1,TGTGCCAGCACTACAGGGGTCTATGGCTACACCTTC,CASTTGVYGYTF
TRBV2,-,TRBJ2-7,TRBD2,TGTGCCAGCAGCTTGGGACTAGCGGTCTTGGCCTACGAGCAGTACTTC,CASSLGLAVLAYEQYF
TRBV5-4,once,TRBJ1-1,-,TGTGCCAGCAGCTTGGACCAGGCAAACACTGAAGCTTTCTTT,CASSLDQANTEAFF
TRBV28,-,TRBJ2-7,-,TGTGCCAGCAGTTTGGGTAGGGTCGGACTCGAGCAGTACTTC,CASSLGRVGLEQYF
TRBV19,-,TRBJ1-6,-,TGTGCCAGTACCGTGACAGGCGACTCGAATTCACCCCTCCACTTT,CASTVTGDSNSPLHF
TRBV5-1,-,TRBJ2-7,-,TGCGCCACCGCGCAGGAAAACTCCTACGAGCAGTACTTC,CATAQENSYEQYF
TRBV5-1,-,TRBJ2-1,-,TGCGCCAGCAGCTTGGAAGCGGCCTACAATGAGCAGTTCTTC,CASSLEAAYNEQFF
TRBV20-1,-,TRBJ2-1,TRBD2,TGCAGTGCTAGTTGGCCTAGCGGAAACAATGAGCAGTTCTTC,CSASWPSGNNEQFF
TRBV18,-,TRBJ1-4,TRBD1,TGTGCCAGCTCAGACAGGGGGCTACCTGAAAAACTGTTTTTT,CASSDRGLPEKLFF
TRBV4-1,-,TRBJ1-5,TRBD1,TGCGCCAGCAGCCAAAGGGCACAGGGGGCAGGACAGCCCCAGCATTTT,CASSQRAQGAGQPQHF
TRBV3-1/TRBV3-2,-,TRBJ2-4,TRBD1,TGTGCCAGCAGCCCCAGGGGGACAGGGAAGGGGGTCAAAAACATTCAGTACTTC,CASSPRGTGKGVKNIQYF
TRBV7-9,-,TRBJ1-5,TRBD1,TGTGCCAGCAGCTTAAGGGCAGGACAGGGGGGTGTGGAGAATCAGCCCCAGCATTTT,CASSLRAGQGGVENQPQHF
TRBV5-4,-,TRBJ1-6,TRBD1,TGTGCCAGCAGCGTCGACAGGGCTAATTCACCCCTCCACTTT,CASSVDRANSPLHF
TRBV2,-,TRBJ2-3,-,TGTGCCAGCAGTGTGAACCTAGTTGATACGCAGTATTTT,CASSVNLVDTQYF
TRBV4-1,-,TRBJ2-5,TRBD1,TGCGCCAGCAGCCATAACAGGGGGAGGTTTGTGACCCAGTACTTC,CASSHNRGRFVTQYF
TRBV7-2,-,TRBJ1-2,TRBD1,TGTGCCAGCAGCTCGGACAGGCTGCTTATTGACACCTTC,CASSSDRLLIDTF